Each of the 23 T cell receptor beta chains below was sequenced from the same sample in a study of blood T cell repertoires in COVID-19. Data came from immunoSEQ multiplex PCR; TCRdb stores just in-frame clones and leaves some out. The profile covers about 200,000 clones, with 85% to 90% appearing a single time and about 2.2% taken by the ten largest. Material for sequencing was PBMCs or T cells enriched from blood (not recorded which). All receptors come from a middle-aged woman with acute COVID-19.

The CDR3 DNA follows: TGTGCCAGCAGCTTCAGGACGGGGAAAGAGACCCAGTACTTC. Residues: CASSFRTGKETQYF. The rearrangement uses TRBV9 and TRBJ2-5; the D gene is possibly TRBD2 (5 bases). This CDR3 contains 14 residues. V was cut by 4 bases and J by 3 bases, with 13 bases left in between. Germline values: CDR1 SGDLS, CDR2 YYNGEE. Drawing the rest from reference TRBV9 and TRBJ2-5, the complete variable domain is DSGVTQTPKHLITATGQRVTLRCSPRSGDLSVYWYQQSLDQGLQFLIQYYNGEERAKGNILERFSAQQFPDLHSELNLSSLELGDSALYFCASSFRTGKETQYFGPGTRLLVL.

The chain combines TRBV3-1 (or the pseudogene TRBV3-2) with TRBJ2-7; 9 nucleotides agree with TRBD1. There are 15 residues in the CDR3. The germline gives CDR1 LGHDT, CDR2 YNNKEL (reference sequence). The V and J ends lost 5 bases and 6 bases, in that order; junction bases with no gene match: 11. The CDR3 here is CASSYTGTGPAEQYF. In DNA form, the CDR3 reads TGTGCCAGCAGCTATACGGGGACAGGGCCGGCCGAGCAGTACTTC.

The chain uses TRBV19 and TRBJ1-4, with D tentatively TRBD1 (6 bases). CDR3 length: 12 amino acids. In germline, CDR1 is LNHDA, CDR2 SQIVND (reference sequence). The ends were cut back, 10 bases at V and 13 bases at J, with 19 bases in the middle. CDR3 loop: CATDNRVPPLFF. CDR3 sequence (DNA): TGTGCCACCGACAACAGGGTCCCTCCACTGTTTTTT.

The chain joins TRBV2 to TRBJ2-2, with a weak D call TRBD1 (6 bases). V lost 5 bases to trimming and J lost 3 bases, with 16 bases between them. Per the germline V gene, CDR1 is SNHLY and CDR2 is FYNNEI. The CDR3 sequence is 16 residues long. As DNA, the CDR3 is TGTGCCAGCAGTACCCGGGACACTTCCTACACCGGGGAGCTGTTTTTT. Amino acids: CASSTRDTSYTGELFF.

This clone showed up just a few times. Written as DNA, the CDR3 is TGTGCCAGCAGCTCGACCGGGACAGTATCCTACGAGCAGTACTTC. Translating gives CASSSTGTVSYEQYF. The gene calls are TRBV3-1 (or the pseudogene TRBV3-2) and TRBJ2-7, with 7 nucleotides matching TRBD1. The CDR3 has 15 amino acids. Unmatched junction bases numbered 8, after V lost 5 bases and J lost 1 base. CDR1 and CDR2 from the germline V gene are LGHDT and YNNKEL (reference sequence).

This clone was seen only a few times. The rearrangement joins TRBV5-1 to TRBJ2-6; TRBD1 matches at 8 bases. Germline V CDR1 and CDR2: SGHRS, YFSETQ. Trimming took 3 bases from V and 1 from J; bases not matched to a gene: 3. This CDR3 is built from 16 residues. CDR3 loop: CASSSRTGSGANVLTF. The DNA for the CDR3 is TGCGCCAGCAGCTCCCGGACAGGGTCTGGGGCCAACGTCCTGACTTTC.

The chain couples TRBV19 to TRBJ1-5, with D possibly TRBD1 on 6 matching bases. Trimming removed 5 bases from V and 5 bases from J, with 10 bases in between. Per the germline V gene, CDR1 is LNHDA and CDR2 is SQIVND (reference sequence). The CDR3 is made up of 13 amino acids. The CDR3 spells CASSPQGHQPQHF. CDR3 nucleotide sequence: TGTGCCAGTAGTCCCCAGGGGCATCAGCCCCAGCATTTT.

This clone has a single count. The chain is built from TRBV28 and TRBJ1-2; tentative D call: TRBD1 (6 bases). V lost 9 bases, J lost 2 bases, and 16 bases lay in between. CDR3 length: 14 amino acids. CDR1 is MDHEN, CDR2 SYDVKM, per germline. As DNA, the CDR3 is TGTGCCAGTTGTCGGACAGCAGTAAACTATGGCTACACCTTC. This encodes CASCRTAVNYGYTF.

The chain has TRBV5-8 and TRBJ1-4; no reliable D call. Looked up from germline, CDR1 is SGHTS and CDR2 is YDEGEE. CDR3 length: 14 residues. Trimming cost V 1 base and J 5 bases, with 9 bases left between them. The CDR3 spells CASSLSGLNEKLFF. CDR3 nucleotides: TGTGCCAGCAGCTTGTCAGGTCTCAATGAAAAACTGTTTTTT.

This chain uses TRBV28 with TRBJ2-3; TRBD2 might be the D (6 bases). Germline lookup yields CDR1 MDHEN and CDR2 SYDVKM. The CDR3 totals 15 residues. Trimming took 4 bases from V and 3 from J, leaving 14 bases between them. The CDR3 spells CASSYTGVWTDTQYF. The CDR3 DNA sequence: TGTGCCAGCAGTTATACGGGGGTGTGGACAGATACGCAGTATTTT. Full variable domain (outside the CDR3, taken from reference TRBV28 and TRBJ2-3): DVKVTQSSRYLVKRTGEKVFLECVQDMDHENMFWYRQDPGLGLRLIYFSYDVKMKEKGDIPEGYSVSREKKERFSLILESASTNQTSMYLCASSYTGVWTDTQYFGPGTRLTVL.

This clone was recorded only once. The chain recombines TRBV12-5 with TRBJ2-7, with 10 bases identical to TRBD1. J lost 2 bases, V lost 6 bases, and 7 bases had no gene match. Germline V gives CDR1 LGHNT, CDR2 FRNRAP. CDR3 length: 15 amino acids. The CDR3 loop reads CASGSRQGATYEQYF. For the CDR3, the DNA is TGTGCTAGTGGAAGCAGACAGGGGGCGACCTACGAGCAGTACTTC.

CDR3 amino acids: CASSVTGTVGEQFF. DNA of the CDR3: TGTGCCAGTAGTGTTACCGGGACAGTAGGTGAGCAGTTCTTC. This sequence joins TRBV19 and TRBJ2-1, with 7 bases lining up with TRBD1. In germline, CDR1 is LNHDA, CDR2 SQIVND (reference sequence). This CDR3 spans 14 amino acids. With 5 bases clipped from V and 9 bases from J, the junction kept 10 bases outside the gene matches. Complete variable domain (other parts from reference TRBV19 and TRBJ2-1): DGGITQSPKYLFRKEGQNVTLSCEQNLNHDAMYWYRQDPGQGLRLIYYSQIVNDFQKGDIAEGYSVSREKKESFPLTVTSAQKNPTAFYLCASSVTGTVGEQFFGPGTRLTVL.

This clone has just one count. The chain joins TRBV4-1 to TRBJ2-7; D possibly corresponds to TRBD2 (6 bases). V lost 4 bases and J lost 3, with 13 bases in between. Germline CDR1 MGHRA, CDR2 YSYEKL. The CDR3 is made up of 14 amino acids. The CDR3 DNA is TGCGCCAGCAGCCTTCTAGCGAGCGACTACGAGCAGTACTTC. Protein: CASSLLASDYEQYF.

V usage is TRBV6-1 and J usage is TRBJ1-5; tentative D call: TRBD1 (5 bases). This CDR3 comprises 17 residues. Germline V gene data show CDR1 as MNHNS and CDR2 as SASEGT. V was shortened by 2 bases and J by 2 bases, with 16 bases between the two germline ends. The CDR3 DNA is TGTGCCAGCAGTGAAATTAGGGGTGGGTCACGCAATCAGCCCCAGCATTTT. Amino acid sequence: CASSEIRGGSRNQPQHF.

The genes are TRBV5-5 and TRBJ2-5, with 10 bases identical to TRBD2. The V gene's germline CDR1 is SGHKS and CDR2 YYEKEE (reference sequence). The CDR3 is 14 amino acids. J lost 3 bases, V lost 4 bases, and 3 bases had no gene match. The CDR3 DNA reads as TGTGCCAGCAGCCGACTAGCGGGCAAAGAGACCCAGTACTTC. Residues: CASSRLAGKETQYF.

CDR3 bases: TGTGCCAGCAGTGAAGGGGGACTAGCGGGTCACACAGATACGCAGTATTTT. The encoded protein is CASSEGGLAGHTDTQYF. The chain has TRBV2 and TRBJ2-3; 12 nucleotides match TRBD2. Trimming at V came to 1 base and at J to 2 bases, leaving 4 bases not matched to a gene. The CDR3 extends over 17 amino acids. Germline CDR1 SNHLY, CDR2 FYNNEI.

This chain uses TRBV6-6 with TRBJ2-1, with 9 bases lining up with TRBD2. Germline values: CDR1 MNHNY, CDR2 SVGAGI (reference sequence). Losses at the gene ends were 5 bases for V and 7 bases for J; bases not matched to a gene: 12. There are 16 residues in the CDR3. The CDR3 reads CASSGLAGPGGNEQFF. Here the CDR3 DNA reads TGTGCCAGCAGTGGTCTAGCGGGACCGGGCGGGAATGAGCAGTTCTTC.

V is TRBV6-5 and J is TRBJ2-7; 9 nucleotides line up with TRBD1. CDR3 size: 15 residues. CDR1 is MNHEY and CDR2 is SVGAGI in the germline V gene. The V and J ends lost 6 bases and 6 bases, in that order; junction bases with no gene match: 12. This CDR3 is CASREAGTGFGEQYF. CDR3 DNA sequence: TGTGCCAGCAGGGAGGCCGGGACAGGGTTCGGCGAGCAGTACTTC.

J is TRBJ1-1 and V is TRBV19; tentative D call: TRBD1 (6 bases). Trimming pared 9 bases from V and 0 bases from J, leaving 17 bases between. This CDR3 is built from 15 residues. Germline loops: CDR1 LNHDA, CDR2 SQIVND (reference sequence). This chain's CDR3 is CASLGGDGLNTEAFF. The CDR3 nucleotides read TGTGCCAGCCTAGGGGGGGACGGGTTGAACACTGAAGCTTTCTTT.

This clone turned up a few times. The chain employs TRBV19 and TRBJ1-4; D may be TRBD1 (6 bases). The CDR3 covers 13 residues. Germline lookup yields CDR1 LNHDA and CDR2 SQIVND (reference sequence). Trimming pared 6 bases from V and 6 bases from J, leaving 11 bases between. CDR3 DNA: TGTGCCAGTAGCCCCAGGGGAGATGAAAAACTGTTTTTT. It translates to CASSPRGDEKLFF.

The V and J genes are TRBV5-1 and TRBJ2-7; 12 bases match TRBD1. The CDR3 is 15 residues long. V gave up 4 bases and J gave up 4 bases; unmatched junction bases: 6. Germline V gives CDR1 SGHRS, CDR2 YFSETQ. In DNA form, the CDR3 reads TGCGCCAGCAGCCAACCGGGACAGGGGGCTTACGAGCAGTACTTC. Amino acid sequence: CASSQPGQGAYEQYF.

The rearrangement joins TRBV18 to TRBJ2-3; 11 bases align to TRBD2. The ends lost 5 bases at V and 0 bases at J; junction bases unmatched: 10. Germline CDR1 and CDR2: KGHSH and LQKENI. The CDR3 is made up of 18 amino acids. CDR3 residues: CASSALGPSGGSTDTQYF. The DNA for the CDR3 is TGTGCCAGCTCAGCACTGGGTCCTAGCGGGGGGAGCACAGATACGCAGTATTTT.

V is TRBV11-2 and J is TRBJ2-3; 9 nucleotides line up with TRBD1. CDR1 is SGHAT, CDR2 FQNNGV, per germline. The CDR3 is 15 amino acids. V lost 3 bases, J lost 4 bases, and 5 bases stayed unmatched. CDR3 region: CASSLDRGKADTQYF. The CDR3 DNA reads as TGTGCCAGCAGCTTGGACAGGGGTAAGGCAGATACGCAGTATTTT.